This T cell receptor beta chain came from a study of blood T cell repertoires in COVID-19. Study information: The cDNA or gDNA used as material had been derived from T cells, B-cell-depleted T cells, or PBMCs.

J lost 1 base, V lost 3 bases, and 2 bases had no gene match. The CDR3 totals 15 residues. Germline CDR1 reads KGHSH; CDR2 reads LQKENI. How the authors handled the data: How many nucleated cells were present was estimated from reference gene primer amplification. Sequenced by immunoSEQ multiplex PCR; TCRdb stores in-frame clones only, minus some. V, J and clone size were drawn from that table, and D and trimming were deduced from the DNA. The sample contains about 270,000 clones, approximately 88% of which appear only once. This receptor was identified in a man over 45 with acute or convalescent COVID-19. The chain carries TRBV18 and TRBJ2-5, with 10 bases that match TRBD1. Sequencing input: peripheral blood. The chain's CDR3 is CASSPGTGAQETQYF. For the CDR3, the DNA is TGTGCCAGCTCACCGGGGACAGGGGCCCAAGAGACCCAGTACTTC.